The 13 T cell receptor beta chains given below trace back to one sample, sequenced in a study of blood T cell repertoires in COVID-19. Measured with immunoSEQ multiplex PCR; TCRdb has only the in-frame clones, and not every one. The repertoire includes 250,000 or so clones, approximately 90% of them detected once, and around 3% sits in the top ten. Input material: peripheral blood. Source of these receptors: a woman aged 25-40 years with active or convalescent COVID-19.

The chain recombines TRBV9 with TRBJ2-3, with TRBD2 as a possible D gene (5 bases). CDR1 SGDLS and CDR2 YYNGEE come from the germline V gene. There are 15 residues in the CDR3. V lost 0 bases to trimming and J lost 0 bases, with 8 bases between them. The chain's CDR3 is CASSVVGGSTDTQYF. DNA of the CDR3: TGTGCCAGCAGCGTAGTAGGCGGGAGCACAGATACGCAGTATTTT.

This sequence joins TRBV7-9 and TRBJ2-7; TRBD1 agrees at 8 bases. Germline CDR1 is SEHNR and CDR2 is FQNEAQ (reference sequence). V lost 5 bases, J lost 4 bases, and 10 bases stayed unmatched. The CDR3 has 15 amino acids. CDR3 loop: CASSPPAGGAYEQYF. The CDR3 DNA follows: TGTGCCAGCAGCCCCCCGGCAGGGGGCGCGTACGAGCAGTACTTC. The entire variable domain, with the rest obtained from reference TRBV7-9 and TRBJ2-7, is as follows: DTGVSQNPRHKITKRGQNVTFRCDPISEHNRLYWYRQTLGQGPEFLTYFQNEAQLEKSRLLSDRFSAERPKGSFSTLEIQRTEQGDSAMYLCASSPPAGGAYEQYFGPGTRLTVT.

The rearrangement links TRBV10-2 to TRBJ1-1; possibly TRBD1 for D (5 bases). The CDR3 is made up of 15 amino acids. Trimming shortened V by 0 bases and J by 1 base, and 9 bases separated the two germline ends. The germline gives CDR1 WSHSY, CDR2 SAAADI. Here the CDR3 reads CASSESWGGNTEAFF. CDR3 DNA: TGCGCCAGCAGTGAGTCGTGGGGGGGGAACACTGAAGCTTTCTTT.

The chain employs TRBV27 and TRBJ2-1; TRBD2 agrees at 12 bases. Unmatched junction bases numbered 14, after V lost 4 bases and J lost 16 bases. CDR1 MNHEY and CDR2 SMNVEV come from the germline V gene (reference sequence). The CDR3 has 15 residues. This CDR3 is CASSSLAGGPRKGFF. CDR3 coding DNA: TGTGCCAGCAGTTCTCTAGCGGGGGGGCCCCGGAAGGGATTCTTC.

The chain uses TRBV5-1 and TRBJ2-3; 11 nucleotides agree with TRBD2. Per germline, CDR1 SGHRS and CDR2 YFSETQ. V lost 0 bases, J lost 4 bases, and 4 bases stayed unmatched. The CDR3 runs to 16 residues. DNA of the CDR3: TGCGCCAGCAGCTTGGGGCTAGCGGGGGGTGCAGATACGCAGTATTTT. It translates to CASSLGLAGGADTQYF.

The rearrangement uses TRBV4-3 and TRBJ1-2, with D possibly TRBD1 on 6 matching bases. The CDR3 runs 13 residues. The ends were cut back, 2 bases at V and 4 bases at J, with 8 bases in the middle. The germline V gene encodes CDR1 LGHNA and CDR2 YSLEER. CDR3 DNA: TGCGCCAGCAGCCAACAGGGGAGCTATGGCTACACCTTC. Translating gives CASSQQGSYGYTF.

This chain joins TRBV19 and TRBJ1-3; D might be TRBD1 (5 bases). Germline lookup yields CDR1 LNHDA and CDR2 SQIVND (reference sequence). V was clipped by 9 bases and J by 4 bases, with 16 bases between them. This CDR3 spans 14 amino acids. DNA for the CDR3: TGTGCCAGCCACCGGGGGGGATCCGGAAACACCATATATTTT. Residues: CASHRGGSGNTIYF.

This chain links TRBV10-1 with TRBJ1-2; D is ambiguous. The CDR3 covers 16 residues. Deletions cut 0 bases from V and 4 bases from J, with 15 bases between. In germline, CDR1 is WNHNN, CDR2 SYGVQD (reference sequence). The CDR3 DNA is TGCGCCAGCAGTGAGTCGGCGCGGGTTGGGAGCTATGGCTACACCTTC. Translating gives CASSESARVGSYGYTF.

The chain carries TRBV27 and TRBJ1-6; weak D call: TRBD1 (6 bases). V lost 2 bases, J lost 9 bases, and 14 bases lay in between. Germline V CDR1 and CDR2: MNHEY, SMNVEV (reference sequence). This CDR3 is 15 amino acids long. The CDR3 sequence is CASSLGMGAGSPLHF. The DNA for the CDR3 is TGTGCCAGCAGTTTAGGGATGGGGGCCGGTTCACCCCTCCACTTT.

This rearrangement joins TRBV4-3 to TRBJ2-1; D is unclear. The V and J ends lost 0 bases and 0 bases respectively, with 12 bases between them. The V gene's germline CDR1 is LGHNA and CDR2 YSLEER. The CDR3 is 17 amino acids. CDR3 protein: CASSQERPESSYNEQFF. In nucleotides, the CDR3 is TGCGCCAGCAGCCAAGAGAGGCCCGAGAGCTCCTACAATGAGCAGTTCTTC.

The genes are TRBV18 and TRBJ1-4; no firm D call. The CDR3 extends over 14 amino acids. Germline-derived CDR1 and CDR2 are KGHSH and LQKENI. V was pared by 2 bases and J by 5 bases, with 9 bases between. CDR3 region: CASSPRPENEKLFF. In nucleotides, the CDR3 is TGTGCCAGCTCACCAAGGCCGGAGAATGAAAAACTGTTTTTT.

In this sample, this clone turned up once. This sequence joins TRBV11-2 and TRBJ2-5; D is perhaps TRBD2 (6 bases). Germline V lookup: CDR1 SGHAT, CDR2 FQNNGV. This CDR3 is 13 amino acids long. Between the trimmed V and J ends, which lost 4 bases and 9 bases, there was a span of 15 bases. The CDR3 DNA is TGTGCCAGCAGCTCGGGGCCCCGGAGGGCCCAGTACTTC. Amino acid sequence: CASSSGPRRAQYF.

In this sample, this clone turned up once. The chain has TRBV14 and TRBJ1-2, with D possibly TRBD1 on 5 matching bases. Germline assignment: CDR1 SGHDN and CDR2 FVKESK. Trimming removed 4 bases from V and 8 bases from J, with 14 bases in between. This CDR3 spans 13 amino acids. For the CDR3, the DNA is TGTGCCAGCAGCCCAGACCCAGGGTACGGCTACACCTTC. This codes for CASSPDPGYGYTF.